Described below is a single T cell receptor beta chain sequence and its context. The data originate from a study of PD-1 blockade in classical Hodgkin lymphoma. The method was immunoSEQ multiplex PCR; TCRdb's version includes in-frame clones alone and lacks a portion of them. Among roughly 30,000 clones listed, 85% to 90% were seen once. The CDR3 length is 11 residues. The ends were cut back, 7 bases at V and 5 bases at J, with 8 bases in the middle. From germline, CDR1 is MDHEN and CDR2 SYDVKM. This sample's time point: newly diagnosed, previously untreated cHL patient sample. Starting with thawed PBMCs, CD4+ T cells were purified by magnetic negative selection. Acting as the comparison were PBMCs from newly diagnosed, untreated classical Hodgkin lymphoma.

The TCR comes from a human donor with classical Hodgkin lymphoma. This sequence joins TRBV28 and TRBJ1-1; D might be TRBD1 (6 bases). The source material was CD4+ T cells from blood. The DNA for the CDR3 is TGTGCCAGCATAGGGGGGACTGAAGCTTTCTTT. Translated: CASIGGTEAFF.